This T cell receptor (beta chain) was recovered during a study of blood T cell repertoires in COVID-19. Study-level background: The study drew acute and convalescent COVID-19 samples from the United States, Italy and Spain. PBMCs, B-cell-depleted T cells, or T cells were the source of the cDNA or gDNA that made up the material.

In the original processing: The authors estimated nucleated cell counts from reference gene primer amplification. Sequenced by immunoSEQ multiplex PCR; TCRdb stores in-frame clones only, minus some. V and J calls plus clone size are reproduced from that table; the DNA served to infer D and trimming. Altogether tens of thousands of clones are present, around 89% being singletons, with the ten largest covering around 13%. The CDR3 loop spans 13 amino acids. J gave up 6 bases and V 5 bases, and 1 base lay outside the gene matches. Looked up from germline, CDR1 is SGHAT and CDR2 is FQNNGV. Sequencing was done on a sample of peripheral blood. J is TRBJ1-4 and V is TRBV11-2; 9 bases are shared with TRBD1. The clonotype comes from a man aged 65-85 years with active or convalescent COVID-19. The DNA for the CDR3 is TGTGCCAGCAGCCGGGACAGGGATGAAAAACTGTTTTTT. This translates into CASSRDRDEKLFF.